The clone carrying this T cell receptor (beta chain) was found a few times. This specimen includes other DNA sequences encoding the same CDR3. Stated treatment: oral pan-JAK inhibitor, 5-10 mg twice daily. Reverse transcribed after extraction, RNA yielded cDNA as the sequencing template. The table came from immunoSEQ multiplex PCR; TCRdb's copy has only in-frame clones and leaves some out. The sample yields hundreds of thousands of clones, 55% to 75% seen once. This specimen belongs to a study of CD8+ T cells in alopecia areata. Study information: Twice daily, treated patients received 5 to 10 mg of oral tofacitinib.

This CDR3 spans 13 amino acids. Trimming took off 0 bases at V and 1 base at J, with 4 bases between the two ends. Per germline, CDR1 SGHTA and CDR2 FQGNSA. The chain joins TRBV7-2 to TRBJ2-7, with no clear D. The material was CD4+ T cells sorted from blood, obtained at week 24, from a patient treated with tofacitinib. The receptor's source is a human donor with alopecia areata. The DNA of the CDR3 is TGTGCCAGCAGCTTAGCCAGGTCCTACGAGCAGTACTTC. The encoded protein is CASSLARSYEQYF.